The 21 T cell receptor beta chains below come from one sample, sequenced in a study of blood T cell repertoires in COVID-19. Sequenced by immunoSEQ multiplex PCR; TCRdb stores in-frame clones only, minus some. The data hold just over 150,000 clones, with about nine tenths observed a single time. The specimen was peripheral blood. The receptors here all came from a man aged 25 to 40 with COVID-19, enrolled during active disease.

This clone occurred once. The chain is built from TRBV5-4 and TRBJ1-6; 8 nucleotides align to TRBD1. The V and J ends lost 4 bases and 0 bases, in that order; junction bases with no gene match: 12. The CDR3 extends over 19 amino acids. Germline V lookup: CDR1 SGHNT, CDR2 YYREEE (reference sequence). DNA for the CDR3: TGTGCCAGCAGCCGGAGACCGCAGGGGGCAGGCTCCTATAATTCACCCCTCCACTTT. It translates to CASSRRPQGAGSYNSPLHF.

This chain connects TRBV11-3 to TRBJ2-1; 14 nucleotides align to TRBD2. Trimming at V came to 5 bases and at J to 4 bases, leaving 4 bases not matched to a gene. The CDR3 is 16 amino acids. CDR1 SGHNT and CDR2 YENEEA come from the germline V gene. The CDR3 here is CASSPGLAGEYNEQFF. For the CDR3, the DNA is TGTGCCAGCAGCCCGGGACTAGCGGGAGAATACAATGAGCAGTTCTTC. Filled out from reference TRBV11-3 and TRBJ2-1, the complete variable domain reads EAGVVQSPRYKIIEKKQPVAFWCNPISGHNTLYWYLQNLGQGPELLIRYENEEAVDDSQLPKDRFSAERLKGVDSTLKIQPAELGDSAVYLCASSPGLAGEYNEQFFGPGTRLTVL.

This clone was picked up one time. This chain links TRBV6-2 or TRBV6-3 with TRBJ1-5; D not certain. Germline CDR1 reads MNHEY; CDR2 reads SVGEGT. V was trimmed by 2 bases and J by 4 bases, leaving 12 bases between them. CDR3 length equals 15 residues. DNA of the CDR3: TGTGCCAGCAGTTACGAGGCGAGGGTAAATCAGCCCCAGCATTTT. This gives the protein CASSYEARVNQPQHF.

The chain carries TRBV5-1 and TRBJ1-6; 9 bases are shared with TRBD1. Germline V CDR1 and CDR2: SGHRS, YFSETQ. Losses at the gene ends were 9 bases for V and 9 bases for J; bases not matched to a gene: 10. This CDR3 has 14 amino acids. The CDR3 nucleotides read TGCGCCACCACCCCGGGACAGGGTTTTTCACCCCTCCACTTT. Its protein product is CATTPGQGFSPLHF.

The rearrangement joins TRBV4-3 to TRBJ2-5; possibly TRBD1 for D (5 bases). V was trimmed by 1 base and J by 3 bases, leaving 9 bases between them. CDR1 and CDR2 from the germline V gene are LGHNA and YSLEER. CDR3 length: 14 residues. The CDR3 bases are TGCGCCAGCAGCCAAGGATGGGGCAAAGAGACCCAGTACTTC. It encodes CASSQGWGKETQYF.

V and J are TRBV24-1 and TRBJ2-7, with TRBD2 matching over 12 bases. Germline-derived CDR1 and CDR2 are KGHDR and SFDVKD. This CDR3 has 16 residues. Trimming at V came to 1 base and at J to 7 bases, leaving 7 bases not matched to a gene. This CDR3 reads CATSDFAASGRVEQYF. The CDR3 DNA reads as TGTGCCACCAGTGATTTTGCGGCTAGCGGGAGGGTGGAGCAGTACTTC.

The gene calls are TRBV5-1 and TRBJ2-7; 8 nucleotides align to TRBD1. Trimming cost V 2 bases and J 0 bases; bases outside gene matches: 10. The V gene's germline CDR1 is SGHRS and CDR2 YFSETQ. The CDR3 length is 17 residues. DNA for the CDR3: TGCGCCAGCAGCTTATCCGGGACAGGATACGGCTCCTACGAGCAGTACTTC. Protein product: CASSLSGTGYGSYEQYF.

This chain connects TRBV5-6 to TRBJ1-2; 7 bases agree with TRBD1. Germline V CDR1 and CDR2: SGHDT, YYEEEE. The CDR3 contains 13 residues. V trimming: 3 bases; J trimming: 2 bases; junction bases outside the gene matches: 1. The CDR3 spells CASSSTGNYGYTF. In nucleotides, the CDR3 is TGTGCCAGCAGCTCGACAGGGAACTATGGCTACACCTTC.

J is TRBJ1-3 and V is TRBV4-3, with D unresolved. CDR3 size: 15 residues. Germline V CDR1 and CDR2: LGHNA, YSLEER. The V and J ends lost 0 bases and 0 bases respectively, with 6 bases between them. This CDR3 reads CASSQDSSSGNTIYF. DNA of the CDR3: TGCGCCAGCAGCCAAGATAGCAGCTCTGGAAACACCATATATTTT.

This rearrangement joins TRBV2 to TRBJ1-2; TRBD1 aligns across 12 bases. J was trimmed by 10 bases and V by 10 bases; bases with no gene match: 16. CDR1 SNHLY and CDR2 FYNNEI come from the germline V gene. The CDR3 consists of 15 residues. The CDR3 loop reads CANSRDRGRYDDYTF. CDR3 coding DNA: TGTGCCAACTCCCGGGACAGGGGGCGCTATGATGACTACACCTTC.

CDR3 residues: CASIMTQNTGELFF. CDR3 nucleotides: TGTGCCAGCATTATGACACAGAACACCGGGGAGCTGTTTTTT. The rearrangement uses TRBV2 and TRBJ2-2; D unresolved. This CDR3 region has 14 residues. Trimming removed 7 bases from V and 1 base from J, with 10 bases in between. CDR1 and CDR2 (germline): SNHLY, FYNNEI.

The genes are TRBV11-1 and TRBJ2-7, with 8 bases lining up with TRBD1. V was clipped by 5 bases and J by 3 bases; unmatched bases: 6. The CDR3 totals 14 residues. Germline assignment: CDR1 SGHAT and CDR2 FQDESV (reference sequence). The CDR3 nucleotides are TGTGCCAGCAGCCCGACCGGGACAGGCTACGAGCAGTACTTC. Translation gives CASSPTGTGYEQYF.

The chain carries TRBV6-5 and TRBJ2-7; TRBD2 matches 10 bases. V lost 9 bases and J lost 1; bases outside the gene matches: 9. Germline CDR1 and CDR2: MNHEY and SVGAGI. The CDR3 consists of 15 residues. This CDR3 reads CASSTLAGPSYEQYF. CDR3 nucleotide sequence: TGTGCCAGTTCTACACTAGCGGGGCCGTCCTACGAGCAGTACTTC.

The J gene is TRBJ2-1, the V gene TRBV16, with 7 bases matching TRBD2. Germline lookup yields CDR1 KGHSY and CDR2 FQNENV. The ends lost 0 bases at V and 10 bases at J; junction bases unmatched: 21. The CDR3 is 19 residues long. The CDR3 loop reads CASSQSGLFRDYGVGEQFF. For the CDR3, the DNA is TGTGCCAGCAGCCAATCGGGTCTTTTCCGGGACTACGGGGTAGGCGAGCAGTTCTTC.

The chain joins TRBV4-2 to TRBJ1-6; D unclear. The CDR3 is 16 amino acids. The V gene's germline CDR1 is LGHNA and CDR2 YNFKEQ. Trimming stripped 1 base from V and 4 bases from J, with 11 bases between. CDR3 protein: CASSQARERYNSPLHF. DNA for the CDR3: TGTGCCAGCAGCCAAGCCCGGGAGAGGTATAATTCACCCCTCCACTTT.

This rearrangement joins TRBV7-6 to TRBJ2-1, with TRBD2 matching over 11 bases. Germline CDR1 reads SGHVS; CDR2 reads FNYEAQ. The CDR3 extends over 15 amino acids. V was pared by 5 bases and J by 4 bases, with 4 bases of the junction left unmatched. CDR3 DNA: TGTGCCAGCAGCCAGGGGACTAGCGGATACAATGAGCAGTTCTTC. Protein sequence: CASSQGTSGYNEQFF.

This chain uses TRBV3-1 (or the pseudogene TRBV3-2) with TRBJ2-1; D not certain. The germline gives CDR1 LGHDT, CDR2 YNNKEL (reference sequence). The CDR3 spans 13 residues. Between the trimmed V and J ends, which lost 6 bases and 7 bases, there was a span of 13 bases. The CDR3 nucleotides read TGTGCCAGCAGACCCACTCGCAGGAATGAGCAGTTCTTC. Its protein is CASRPTRRNEQFF.

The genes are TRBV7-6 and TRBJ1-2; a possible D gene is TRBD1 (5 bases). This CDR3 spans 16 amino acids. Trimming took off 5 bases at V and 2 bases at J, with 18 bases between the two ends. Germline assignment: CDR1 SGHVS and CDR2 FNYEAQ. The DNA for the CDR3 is TGTGCCAGCAGCCCCCGAATCAAGACAGAGAACTATGGCTACACCTTC. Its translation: CASSPRIKTENYGYTF.

This chain's CDR3 is CASTPTELTEAFF. The DNA of the CDR3 is TGTGCCAGCACCCCGACAGAGCTCACTGAAGCTTTCTTT. The rearrangement links TRBV7-8 to TRBJ1-1, with a possible D match to TRBD1 (5 bases). Germline V CDR1 and CDR2: SGHVS, FQNEAQ. The V end lost 7 bases, the J end lost 4 bases, and 13 bases lay between the germline ends. The CDR3 is 13 amino acids.

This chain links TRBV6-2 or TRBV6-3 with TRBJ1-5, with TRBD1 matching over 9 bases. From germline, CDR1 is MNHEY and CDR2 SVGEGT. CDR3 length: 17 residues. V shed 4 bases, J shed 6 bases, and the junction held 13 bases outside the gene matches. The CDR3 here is CASSFGSLGQGVQPQHF. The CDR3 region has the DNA TGTGCCAGCAGTTTTGGGTCTTTGGGACAGGGAGTTCAGCCCCAGCATTTT.

CDR3 in amino acids: CASSLTRRETQYF. In DNA form, the CDR3 reads TGTGCCAGCAGTTTAACCAGGAGGGAGACCCAGTACTTC. The V and J genes are TRBV27 and TRBJ2-5, with D maybe TRBD2 (5 bases). The CDR3 covers 13 residues. Germline values: CDR1 MNHEY, CDR2 SMNVEV (reference sequence). The ends were cut back, 2 bases at V and 5 bases at J, with 9 bases in the middle.